This TCR beta chain originates from a study of CD8+CD57+ T cells in acquired aplastic anemia. Genomic DNA constituted the template upon which TCR beta VDJ and CDR3 profiling was performed. MiXCR was run by TCRdb on the reads, yielding one entry per CDR3 protein. Of 450,000 to 600,000 distinct CDR3 sequences in the sample, about a third were seen once. This clonotype has a count of ten or more. One end of the junction fails to match germline, which may point to a read error. Patients chosen for sequencing had shown CD8+CD57+ cell expansion by flow cytometry. Germline CDR1 and CDR2: LNHNV and YYDKDF (reference sequence). The CDR3 sequence is 10 residues long.

V is TRBV15 and J is TRBJ2-3; D is undetermined. This sequence originates from a human donor with aplastic anemia. The sequencing sample was made of sorted CD4+, CD8+, or CD8+CD57+ T cells (not recorded which) from PBMCs. The CDR3 loop is CATSRDTQYF. The CDR3 nucleotides are TGTGCCACCAGCAGAGATACGCAGTATTTT. The full variable domain, with the rest looked up from reference TRBV15 and TRBJ2-3, is DAMVIQNPRYQVTQFGKPVTLSCSQTLNHNVMYWYQQKSSQAPKLLFHYYDKDFNNEADTPDNFQSRRPNTSFCFLDIRSPGLGDTAMYLCATSRDTQYFGPGTRLTVL.